This T cell receptor beta chain was observed in a study of cytomegalovirus exposure and HLA in healthy donors. General study points: The authors listed approximately 150 TCR beta chains as cytomegalovirus-associated.

With regard to this clone: Its specificity is unknown.

The PCR was carried out with 60 Vbeta primers and 13 Jbeta primers. Assay: immunoSEQ multiplex PCR; the TCRdb copy retains only in-frame clones and omits some. This sample has 150,000 to 200,000 clones, with 60% to 80% found just once. Germline-derived CDR1 and CDR2 are SNHLY and FYNNEI. The CDR3 runs 15 residues. The V segment lost 5 bases and the J segment 3 bases; nucleotides outside the gene matches: 4. The clonotype was recovered from a woman in her 40s in good health and CMV-seronegative. Sequencing input: PBMCs. The genes are TRBV2 and TRBJ2-3; 11 nucleotides match TRBD1. This CDR3 is CASSKDRGLTDTQYF. The CDR3 DNA reads as TGTGCCAGCAGTAAGGACAGGGGGCTGACAGATACGCAGTATTTT.